Presented here are 9 T cell receptor beta chains from one specimen sequenced in a study of OX40 agonist ivuxolimab in advanced cancers. Method: immunoSEQ multiplex PCR; TCRdb's copy keeps in-frame clones and lacks some. The data show under 50,000 clones, 92% seen once. The sequencing here drew on CD4+ or CD8+ T cells sorted from blood, taken in a trial of the OX40 agonist ivuxolimab. The source of these receptors is an adult with an advanced solid tumor such as melanoma, head and neck, liver or kidney cancer.

The DNA for the CDR3 is TGTGCCAGCAGCGTAGGACTAGCGGGAGATACGCAGTATTTT. It is translated as CASSVGLAGDTQYF. The gene calls are TRBV9 and TRBJ2-3; TRBD2 matches at 10 bases. Per germline, CDR1 SGDLS and CDR2 YYNGEE. The J segment lost 5 bases and the V segment lost 0 bases, leaving 0 bases of the junction unmatched. The CDR3 extends over 14 amino acids.

This sequence joins TRBV6-5 and TRBJ2-5; tentatively, D is TRBD2 (6 bases). Germline V gene sequence: CDR1 MNHEY, CDR2 SVGAGI. This CDR3 is 15 amino acids long. V was cut by 4 bases and J by 2 bases, with 14 bases left in between. CDR3 sequence: CASSSWPSVQETQYF. Here the CDR3 DNA reads TGTGCCAGCAGTTCCTGGCCTAGCGTACAAGAGACCCAGTACTTC.

This chain joins TRBV9 and TRBJ2-3; D remains ambiguous. This CDR3 comprises 13 residues. Germline CDR1 SGDLS, CDR2 YYNGEE. Trimming removed 3 bases from V and 10 bases from J, with 15 bases in between. The CDR3 sequence is CASSDTTGKAQYF. CDR3 in DNA: TGTGCCAGCAGCGATACAACTGGTAAGGCGCAGTATTTT.

The chain recombines TRBV29-1 with TRBJ2-7; TRBD2 matches at 8 bases. V was clipped by 6 bases and J by 5 bases; unmatched bases: 6. Germline V CDR1 and CDR2: SQVTM, ANQGSEA. This CDR3 contains 12 residues. In DNA form, the CDR3 reads TGCAGCGTGAAAAGCGGGAGACACGAGCAGTACTTC. It encodes CSVKSGRHEQYF.

The DNA of the CDR3 is TGTGCCAGCAGTCAGACGACGAGGACGTGGGAGACCCAGTACTTC. Amino acid sequence: CASSQTTRTWETQYF. The chain couples TRBV28 to TRBJ2-5, with D unresolved. Deletions cut 5 bases from V and 5 bases from J, with 18 bases between. Germline loops: CDR1 MDHEN, CDR2 SYDVKM. CDR3 length equals 15 residues. The full variable domain, its missing parts supplied by reference TRBV28 and TRBJ2-5, is DVKVTQSSRYLVKRTGEKVFLECVQDMDHENMFWYRQDPGLGLRLIYFSYDVKMKEKGDIPEGYSVSREKKERFSLILESASTNQTSMYLCASSQTTRTWETQYFGPGTRLLVL.

This clone counts as medium-sized. V gene TRBV6-1 combines with J gene TRBJ2-7; 9 positions agree with TRBD1. The V segment lost 0 bases and the J segment 3 bases; nucleotides outside the gene matches: 3. This CDR3 region has 15 residues. CDR1 and CDR2 (germline): MNHNS, SASEGT. The CDR3 region has the DNA TGTGCCAGCAGTGAAGCCGAGACAGGGGGCTACGAGCAGTACTTC. Translation: CASSEAETGGYEQYF.

The chain carries TRBV13 and TRBJ2-7, with TRBD2 matching 8 bases. The CDR3 contains 16 residues. The V gene end was trimmed by 2 bases and the J gene end by 0 bases; junction bases not matched to a gene: 6. Per germline, CDR1 PRHDT and CDR2 FYEKMQ (reference sequence). The chain's CDR3 is CASSLYGGRSSYEQYF. CDR3 DNA sequence: TGTGCCAGCAGCTTATACGGCGGGAGGAGCTCCTACGAGCAGTACTTC.

The chain recombines TRBV28 with TRBJ2-7; 11 nucleotides agree with TRBD2. Looked up from germline, CDR1 is MDHEN and CDR2 is SYDVKM. The trim removed 2 bases at V and 0 bases at J, leaving 0 bases unmatched. CDR3 size: 15 residues. For the CDR3, the DNA is TGTGCCAGCAGTTTAGGGACTAGCGGCTCCTACGAGCAGTACTTC. Encoded protein: CASSLGTSGSYEQYF.

This clone was counted a few times. The chain couples TRBV7-9 to TRBJ1-2; a possible D gene is TRBD1 (6 bases). Trimming pared 0 bases from V and 0 bases from J, leaving 14 bases between. This CDR3 is 17 amino acids long. CDR1 is SEHNR, CDR2 FQNEAQ, per germline (reference sequence). This CDR3 is CASSLAWDTRANYGYTF. CDR3 nucleotides: TGTGCCAGCAGCTTAGCGTGGGACACCAGAGCTAACTATGGCTACACCTTC.